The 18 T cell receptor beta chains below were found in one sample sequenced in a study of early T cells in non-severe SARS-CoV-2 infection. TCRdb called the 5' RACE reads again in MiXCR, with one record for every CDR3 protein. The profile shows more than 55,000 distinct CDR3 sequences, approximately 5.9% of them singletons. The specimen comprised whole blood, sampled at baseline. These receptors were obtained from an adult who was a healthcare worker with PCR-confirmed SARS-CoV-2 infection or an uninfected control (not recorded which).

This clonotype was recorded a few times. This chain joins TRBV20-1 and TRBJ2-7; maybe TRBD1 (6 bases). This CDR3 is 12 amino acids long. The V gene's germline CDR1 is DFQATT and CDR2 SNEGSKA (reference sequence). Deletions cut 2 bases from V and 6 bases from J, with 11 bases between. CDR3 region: CSARSTGTEQYF. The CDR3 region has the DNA TGCAGTGCTAGATCCACAGGGACCGAGCAGTACTTC.

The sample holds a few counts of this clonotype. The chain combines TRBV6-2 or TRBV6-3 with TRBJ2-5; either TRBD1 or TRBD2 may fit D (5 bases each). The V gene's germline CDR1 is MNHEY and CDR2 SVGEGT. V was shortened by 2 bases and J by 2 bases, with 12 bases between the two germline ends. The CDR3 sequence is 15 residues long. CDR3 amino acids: CASSYGTDNQETQYF. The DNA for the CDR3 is TGTGCCAGCAGTTACGGGACGGACAATCAAGAGACCCAGTACTTC.

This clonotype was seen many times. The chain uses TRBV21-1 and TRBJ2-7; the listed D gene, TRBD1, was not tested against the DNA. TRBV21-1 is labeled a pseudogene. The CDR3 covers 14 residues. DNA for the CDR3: TGTGCCAGCAGCAACAGGGAACCCACCTACGAGCAGTACTTC. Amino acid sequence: CASSNREPTYEQYF.

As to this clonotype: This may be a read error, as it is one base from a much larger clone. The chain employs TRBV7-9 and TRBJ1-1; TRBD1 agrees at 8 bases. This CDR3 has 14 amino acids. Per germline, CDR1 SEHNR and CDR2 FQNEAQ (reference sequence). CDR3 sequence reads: CAGSPGTGNTEAFF. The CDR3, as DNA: TGTGCCGGCAGCCCCGGGACAGGGAACACTGAAGCTTTCTTT.

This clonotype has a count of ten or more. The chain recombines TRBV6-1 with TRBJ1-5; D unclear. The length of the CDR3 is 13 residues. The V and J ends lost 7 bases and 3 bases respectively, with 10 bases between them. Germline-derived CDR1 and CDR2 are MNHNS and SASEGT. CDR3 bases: TGTGCCAGCAATTCGGACCTCAATCAGCCCCAGCATTTT. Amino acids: CASNSDLNQPQHF.

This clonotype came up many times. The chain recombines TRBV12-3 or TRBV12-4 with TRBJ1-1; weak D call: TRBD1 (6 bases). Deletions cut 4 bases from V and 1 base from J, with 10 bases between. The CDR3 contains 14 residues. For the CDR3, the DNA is TGTGCCAGCAGTTCCTGGGGGGCGAACACTGAAGCTTTCTTT. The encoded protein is CASSSWGANTEAFF.

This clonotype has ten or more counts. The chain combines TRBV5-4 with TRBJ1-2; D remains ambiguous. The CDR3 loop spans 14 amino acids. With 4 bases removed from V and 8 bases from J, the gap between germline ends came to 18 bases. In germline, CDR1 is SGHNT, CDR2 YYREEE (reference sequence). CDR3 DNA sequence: TGTGCCAGCAGCGGCACACCCGGGGTCGGCGGCTACACCTTC. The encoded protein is CASSGTPGVGGYTF.

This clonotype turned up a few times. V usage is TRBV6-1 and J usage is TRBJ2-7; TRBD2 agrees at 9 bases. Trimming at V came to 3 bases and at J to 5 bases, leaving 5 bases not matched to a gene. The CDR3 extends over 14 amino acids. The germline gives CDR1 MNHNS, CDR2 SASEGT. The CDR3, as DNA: TGTGCCAGCAGTGACGGCGGGAGGGGCCACGAGCAGTACTTC. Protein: CASSDGGRGHEQYF.

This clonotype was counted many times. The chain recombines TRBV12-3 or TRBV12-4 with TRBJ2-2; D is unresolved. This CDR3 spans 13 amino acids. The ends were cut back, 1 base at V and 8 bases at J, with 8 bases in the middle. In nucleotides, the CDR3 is TGTGCCAGCAGTTTAGGGACGAGGGGGGAGCTGTTTTTT. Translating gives CASSLGTRGELFF.

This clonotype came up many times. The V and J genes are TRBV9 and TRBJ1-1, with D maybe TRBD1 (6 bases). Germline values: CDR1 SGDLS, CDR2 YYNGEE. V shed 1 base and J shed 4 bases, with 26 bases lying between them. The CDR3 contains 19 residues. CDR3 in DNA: TGTGCCAGCAGCGTATCGGCCCAGGGGTCAGGGATTTTGAGCACTGAAGCTTTCTTT. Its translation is CASSVSAQGSGILSTEAFF. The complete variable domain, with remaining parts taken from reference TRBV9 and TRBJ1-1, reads DSGVTQTPKHLITATGQRVTLRCSPRSGDLSVYWYQQSLDQGLQFLIQYYNGEERAKGNILERFSAQQFPDLHSELNLSSLELGDSALYFCASSVSAQGSGILSTEAFFGQGTRLTVV.

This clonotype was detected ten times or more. CDR3: CAISARRSNLDEQYF. CDR3 coding DNA: TGTGCCATCAGTGCCAGGCGTTCAAACCTGGACGAGCAGTACTTC. The rearrangement joins TRBV10-3 to TRBJ2-7; D unresolved. CDR1 and CDR2 (germline): ENHRY, SYGVKD. The CDR3 runs to 15 residues. Trimming removed 4 bases from V and 5 bases from J, with 18 bases in between.

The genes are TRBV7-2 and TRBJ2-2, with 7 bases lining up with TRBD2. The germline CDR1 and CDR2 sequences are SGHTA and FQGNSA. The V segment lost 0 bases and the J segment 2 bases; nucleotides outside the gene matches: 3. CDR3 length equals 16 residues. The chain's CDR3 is CASSLAPSGNTGELFF. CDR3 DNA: TGTGCCAGCAGCTTAGCGCCTAGCGGTAACACCGGGGAGCTGTTTTTT.

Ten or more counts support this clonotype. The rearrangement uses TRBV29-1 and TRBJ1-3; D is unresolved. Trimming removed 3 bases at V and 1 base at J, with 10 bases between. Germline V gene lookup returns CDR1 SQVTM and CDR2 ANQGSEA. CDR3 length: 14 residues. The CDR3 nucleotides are TGCAGCGTTGAGGAAGGTCCATCTGGAAACACCATATATTTT. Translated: CSVEEGPSGNTIYF.

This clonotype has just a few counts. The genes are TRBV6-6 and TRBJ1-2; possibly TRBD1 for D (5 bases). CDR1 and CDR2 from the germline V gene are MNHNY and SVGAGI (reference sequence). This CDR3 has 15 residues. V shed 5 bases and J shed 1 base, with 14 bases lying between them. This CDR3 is CASSPGQAYNYGYTF. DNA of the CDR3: TGTGCCAGCAGTCCCGGACAAGCCTATAACTATGGCTACACCTTC.

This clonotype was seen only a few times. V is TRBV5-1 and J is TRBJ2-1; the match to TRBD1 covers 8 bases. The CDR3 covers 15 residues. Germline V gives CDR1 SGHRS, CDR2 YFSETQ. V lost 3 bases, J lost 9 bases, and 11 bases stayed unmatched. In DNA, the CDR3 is TGCGCCAGCAGCTCAACGGGACAGGCCCTTGGTGAGCAGTTCTTC. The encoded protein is CASSSTGQALGEQFF.

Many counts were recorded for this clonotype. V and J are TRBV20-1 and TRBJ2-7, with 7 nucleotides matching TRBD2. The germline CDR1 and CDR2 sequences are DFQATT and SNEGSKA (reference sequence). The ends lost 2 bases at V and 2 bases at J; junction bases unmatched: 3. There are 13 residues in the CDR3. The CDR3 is CSARLADAYEQYF. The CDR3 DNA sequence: TGCAGTGCTAGACTAGCGGACGCCTACGAGCAGTACTTC.

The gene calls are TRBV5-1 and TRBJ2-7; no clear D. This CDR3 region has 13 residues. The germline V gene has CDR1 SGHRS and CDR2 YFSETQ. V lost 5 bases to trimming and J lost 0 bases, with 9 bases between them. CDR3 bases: TGCGCCAGCAGAGAAGCTAGCTCCTACGAGCAGTACTTC. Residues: CASREASSYEQYF.

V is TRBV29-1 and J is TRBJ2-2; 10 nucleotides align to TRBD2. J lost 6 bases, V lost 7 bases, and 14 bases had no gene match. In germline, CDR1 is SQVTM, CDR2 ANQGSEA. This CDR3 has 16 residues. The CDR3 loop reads CSGASGRGGNPGELFF. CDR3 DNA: TGCAGCGGGGCTAGCGGGAGAGGTGGTAATCCCGGGGAGCTGTTTTTT.